This section outlines one T cell receptor (beta chain) sequence together with its context. The cohort comprised adults aged about 18 to 90 years residing in around 25 US areas. Donors were grouped by their self-reported clinical history. Recovered status in Cohort 3 required two negative PCRs, clearance, or symptom resolution. The sample belongs to a study of blood T cell repertoires in COVID-19. Study information: PBMCs, B-cell-depleted T cells, or T cells were the source of the cDNA or gDNA that made up the material.

The CDR3 runs to 16 residues. Trimming removed 5 bases from V and 3 bases from J, with 18 bases in between. Per germline, CDR1 KGHSH and CDR2 LQKENI. Produced via immunoSEQ multiplex PCR; TCRdb's table is partial and in-frame only. Of roughly 520,000 clones in the sample, around nine tenths were seen once. The gene calls are TRBV18 and TRBJ2-3; tentatively, D is TRBD1 (5 bases). Sequencing input: PBMCs or T cells enriched from blood (not recorded which). This TCR was sampled from a woman aged 40 to 50 who had recovered from COVID-19. DNA for the CDR3: TGTGCCAGCTCATCAATAGTGGCAGGGCAAACAGATACGCAGTATTTT. It is translated as CASSSIVAGQTDTQYF.